The rows below give T cell receptor beta chains drawn from one sample of a study of blood T cell repertoires in COVID-19. TCRdb keeps only in-frame clones here, not all; method: immunoSEQ multiplex PCR. The table includes some 150,000 clones, over 70% detected once. Material: peripheral blood. These TCRs come from a man aged 50 to 59 who had recovered from COVID-19. Each CDR3 is given with its conserved first and last residue. A D gene is named only where the DNA matches it firmly. Size is stated for part of the rows, as once, few or many counts, or as a class when the clone is expanded.

CDR3nt,CDR3aa,abundance,d_gene,j_gene,v_gene
TGCGCCAGCAGCTACGGGACAGGGGACGGTCAGCCCCAGCATTTT,CASSYGTGDGQPQHF,-,TRBD1,TRBJ1-5,TRBV5-1
TGTGCCAGCAGCCAAGCCGGGGGGAGTACGCAGTATTTT,CASSQAGGSTQYF,-,TRBD2,TRBJ2-3,TRBV14
TGTGCCAGCAGCTTGGGACAGAACACAGATACGCAGTATTTT,CASSLGQNTDTQYF,-,-,TRBJ2-3,TRBV5-5
TGTGCCACCGCCCAGGGGACAGGGGCCAACGTCCTGACTTTC,CATAQGTGANVLTF,-,-,TRBJ2-6,TRBV6-5
TGTGCCAGCAGCTTAGTAGTTGCGACTAACACTGAAGCTTTCTTT,CASSLVVATNTEAFF,-,-,TRBJ1-1,TRBV11-3
TGTGCCAGCACTCAACGGGAGGGGAGATCACCCCTCCACTTT,CASTQREGRSPLHF,-,-,TRBJ1-6,TRBV3-1/TRBV3-2
TGTGCCAGCAGTTACCACAGGGGGCCTGGACTATATGGCTACACCTTC,CASSYHRGPGLYGYTF,few,TRBD1,TRBJ1-2,TRBV6-5
TGTGCCAGTGGGGACAGGGGCCGGTATGAAAAACTGTTTTTT,CASGDRGRYEKLFF,once,TRBD1,TRBJ1-4,TRBV19
TGTGCCAGCGGGGAGGGCCGAACTAGCACAGATACGCAGTATTTT,CASGEGRTSTDTQYF,-,TRBD2,TRBJ2-3,TRBV6-5
TGTGCCAGCAGCTTGCGAGGGCCGAGCGAAGCTTTCTTT,CASSLRGPSEAFF,-,-,TRBJ1-1,TRBV5-8
TGCGCCAGCAGCCAAGAGTACACAGATACGCAGTATTTT,CASSQEYTDTQYF,-,-,TRBJ2-3,TRBV4-3
TGTGCCAGCAGCCAAGCAGGGTATCCTGGAAACACCATATATTTT,CASSQAGYPGNTIYF,-,-,TRBJ1-3,TRBV14
TGCGCCAGCAGCCACCTACTAGCGGGGGGAACACCCGGGGAGCTGTTTTTT,CASSHLLAGGTPGELFF,-,TRBD2,TRBJ2-2,TRBV4-3
TGTGCCAGCAGCTTGGGGCGACAGGGGGCATCTGGAAACACCATATATTTT,CASSLGRQGASGNTIYF,-,TRBD1,TRBJ1-3,TRBV13
TGTGCCAGCAGCCAATACAGGGCATCTAATGAAAAACTGTTTTTT,CASSQYRASNEKLFF,-,-,TRBJ1-4,TRBV7-2
TGTGCCAGCTCACCCGGACAGGGTCGGGAGACCCAGTACTTC,CASSPGQGRETQYF,-,TRBD1,TRBJ2-5,TRBV18
TGTGCCAGCAGCGAGTCCTCCGGGGACTCCAATCAGCCCCAGCATTTT,CASSESSGDSNQPQHF,-,-,TRBJ1-5,TRBV9
TGCGCCAGCAGCCAAGATCTATCAGGGCTCACCGGGGAGCTGTTTTTT,CASSQDLSGLTGELFF,once,-,TRBJ2-2,TRBV4-3
TGTGCCAGCAGCTTAGCTTCTAGCGGGGAGTACGAGCAGTACTTC,CASSLASSGEYEQYF,once,TRBD2,TRBJ2-7,TRBV7-2
TGTGCCATCAGCGTAGGGAGGACAGGGGGTAACAATCAGCCCCAGCATTTT,CAISVGRTGGNNQPQHF,-,TRBD1,TRBJ1-5,TRBV10-3
TGCAGTGCTAGTCCCGCCGGGACAGGGAATCAGCCCCAGCATTTT,CSASPAGTGNQPQHF,-,TRBD1,TRBJ1-5,TRBV20-1
TGTGCCAGCAGCTCCTTAGCTAGCACAGATACGCAGTATTTT,CASSSLASTDTQYF,-,-,TRBJ2-3,TRBV5-6
TGTGCCAGCTCACCATCAGGGACAGACAGGGATGGCTACACCTTC,CASSPSGTDRDGYTF,-,TRBD1,TRBJ1-2,TRBV18
TGTGCCAGCAGCGCGACAGGGGGAAACACCGGGGAGCTGTTTTTT,CASSATGGNTGELFF,-,TRBD1,TRBJ2-2,TRBV9
TGCGCCAGCAGCTTGGACAGGGACGCCGGGGAGCTGTTTTTT,CASSLDRDAGELFF,-,-,TRBJ2-2,TRBV5-1
TGTGCCGGAGGGACAGGACTTGCCTATGGCTACACCTTC,CAGGTGLAYGYTF,-,TRBD1,TRBJ1-2,TRBV30
TGTGCCAGCAGCTTAGAAAGGGGGTCCCACGAGCAGTACTTC,CASSLERGSHEQYF,once,-,TRBJ2-7,TRBV11-2
TGTGCCAGCAGCTTTCGGACAGTATCCGGCTACACCTTC,CASSFRTVSGYTF,-,-,TRBJ1-2,TRBV7-9
TGTGCCAGCAGTTACTCGGCAGGGCACTATGGCTACACCTTC,CASSYSAGHYGYTF,-,-,TRBJ1-2,TRBV6-5
TGTGCCAGCAGCTCCCTGGGACAGAACACTGAAGCTTTCTTT,CASSSLGQNTEAFF,-,-,TRBJ1-1,TRBV7-9
TGTGCCAGTAGTATGACGCGGAATCAGCCCCAGCATTTT,CASSMTRNQPQHF,-,-,TRBJ1-5,TRBV19
TGTGCCAGTAGGTCACCGGGTCCGAACTATGGCTACACCTTC,CASRSPGPNYGYTF,once,-,TRBJ1-2,TRBV19
TGTGCCAGCAGCTCCCGGGACAGATACACCGGGGAGCTGTTTTTT,CASSSRDRYTGELFF,-,TRBD1,TRBJ2-2,TRBV7-9
TGTGCCAGCAGTTCGAGTTCTCAGGGGAAGGCTTTCTTT,CASSSSSQGKAFF,-,-,TRBJ1-1,TRBV6-5
TGTGCCAGCAGCTTTTCCGGGACTAGATTCAATGAGCAGTTCTTC,CASSFSGTRFNEQFF,-,TRBD2,TRBJ2-1,TRBV7-2
TGTGCCAGTAGTAGATCACCGGGACTAGCGGGGGGGCCAAACACCGGGGAGCTGTTTTTT,CASSRSPGLAGGPNTGELFF,-,TRBD2,TRBJ2-2,TRBV19
TGTGCCAGCAGGAGAGATGGAGGGGGCAATCAGCCCCAGCATTTT,CASRRDGGGNQPQHF,-,-,TRBJ1-5,TRBV2
TGCGCCAGCAGCCAGGGAGGTAATGAAAAACTGTTTTTT,CASSQGGNEKLFF,-,-,TRBJ1-4,TRBV4-3
TGTGCCATCAGTGCTCGTTCCGGGACAGGGTCCGAGCAGTACTTC,CAISARSGTGSEQYF,-,TRBD1,TRBJ2-7,TRBV10-3
TGTGCCAGCAGCCACAGAAGCGCGGGACTAGCGGGGGGAAGCGAGCAGTACTTC,CASSHRSAGLAGGSEQYF,-,TRBD2,TRBJ2-7,TRBV3-1/TRBV3-2
TGCGCCAGCAGCCAGGGAGGCAGAGCCTACGAGCAGTACTTC,CASSQGGRAYEQYF,-,-,TRBJ2-7,TRBV5-1
TGTGCCAGTAGTACGTTCGGCGGGGGGGCCTCTGAGACCCAGTACTTC,CASSTFGGGASETQYF,-,TRBD2,TRBJ2-5,TRBV19
TGTGCCAGCAGCTGGGGACAGGGCGCCTACGAGCAGTACTTC,CASSWGQGAYEQYF,-,TRBD1,TRBJ2-7,TRBV13
TGTGCCAGCAGCTTAGCAGGGGCGCAAGGAGAGACCCAGTACTTC,CASSLAGAQGETQYF,-,-,TRBJ2-5,TRBV5-4
TGTGCCAGCAGTCCGCGGCAAAGACAGGGCCCTAGCAATCAGCCCCAGCATTTT,CASSPRQRQGPSNQPQHF,-,TRBD1,TRBJ1-5,TRBV6-6
TGTGCCAGCAGCCAACATAGCGTAGTGGACAACTATGGCTACACCTTC,CASSQHSVVDNYGYTF,-,-,TRBJ1-2,TRBV6-2/TRBV6-3
TGCGCCAGCAGCCAAGATGCAACAGGGGGCTACGAGCAGTACTTC,CASSQDATGGYEQYF,-,TRBD1,TRBJ2-7,TRBV4-3
TGCGCCAGCAGCTTAGAGGGGGAGAACACTGAAGCTTTCTTT,CASSLEGENTEAFF,-,-,TRBJ1-1,TRBV5-1
TGTGCCAGCAGCGTAACAGGGGGCCGGACTGAAGCTTTCTTT,CASSVTGGRTEAFF,-,TRBD1,TRBJ1-1,TRBV6-5
TGTGCCAGCAGCCAAGGCTGGGGCGGCTATGGCTACACCTTC,CASSQGWGGYGYTF,once,-,TRBJ1-2,TRBV3-1/TRBV3-2
TGTGCCAGCAGTGACTCGTCTTACGAGACAGGGTTCTCCTACGAGCAGTACTTC,CASSDSSYETGFSYEQYF,-,TRBD1,TRBJ2-7,TRBV6-4
TGTGCCAGCAGCTCGACAGGTAGTCCCTACAATGAGCAGTTCTTC,CASSSTGSPYNEQFF,-,-,TRBJ2-1,TRBV7-2
TGCGCCAGCAGCCCTCCGGACGGACTGATCGAGCAGTACTTC,CASSPPDGLIEQYF,-,-,TRBJ2-7,TRBV4-1
TGTGCCAGCAGCGTAGATCCCGCCCCAGGTCCCGGGGGGGCCGGGGAGCTGTTTTTT,CASSVDPAPGPGGAGELFF,-,TRBD2,TRBJ2-2,TRBV9
TGTGCCAGCACCACCCGGACAGAAACCATCTACGAGCAGTACTTC,CASTTRTETIYEQYF,-,-,TRBJ2-7,TRBV27
TGTGCCAGTGGGCCGGGGAGGGCGAAGGGCGAGCAGTACTTC,CASGPGRAKGEQYF,-,TRBD2,TRBJ2-7,TRBV27
TGTGCCAGCCAAGAAACGGGTCATAATTCACCCCTCCACTTT,CASQETGHNSPLHF,-,-,TRBJ1-6,TRBV25-1